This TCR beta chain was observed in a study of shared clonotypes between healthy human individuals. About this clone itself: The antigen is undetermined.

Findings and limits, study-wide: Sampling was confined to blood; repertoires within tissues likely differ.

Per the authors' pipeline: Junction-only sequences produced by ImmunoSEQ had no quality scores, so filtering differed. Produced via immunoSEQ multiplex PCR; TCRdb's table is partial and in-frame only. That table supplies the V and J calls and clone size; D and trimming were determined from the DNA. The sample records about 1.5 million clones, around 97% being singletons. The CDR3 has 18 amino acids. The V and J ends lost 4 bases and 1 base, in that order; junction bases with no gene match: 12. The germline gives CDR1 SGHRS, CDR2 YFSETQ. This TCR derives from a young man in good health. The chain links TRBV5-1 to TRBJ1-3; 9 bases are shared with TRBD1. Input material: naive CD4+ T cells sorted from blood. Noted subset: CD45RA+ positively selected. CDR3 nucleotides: TGCGCCAGCAGCCTATCCGGGACAGGGACCCTTTCTGGAAACACCATATATTTT. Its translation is CASSLSGTGTLSGNTIYF.